This T cell receptor beta chain was retrieved from a study of blood T cell repertoires in COVID-19 (dated by TCRdb to between 2020 and 2021). For context, the study as a whole: Samples covering the acute and convalescent phases of COVID-19 were provided by collaborators in the United States, Italy and Spain. Sample metadata almost always included a de-identified subject ID, COVID-19 status, age in years and sex. Subjects who had been exposed to COVID-19, were actively infected with it, or had recovered from it provided the deeply sampled blood TCRbeta repertoires that made up the dataset. The repertoires were made available in a free public database intended to serve as a resource for research on the immune response to SARS-CoV-2. The prospective study material was composed of cDNA or gDNA derived from T cells, B-cell-depleted T cells, or PBMCs. Where HLA class I and class II types were available, the types were taken from metadata supplied by the sample provider, not from assay-based typing. Samples were obtained from the ongoing ImmuneRACE study (first 160 participants) and from roughly 1,300 subjects provided by 6 global collaborators.

Whole blood was collected in K2EDTA tubes by collaborating institutions according to the institutions' own protocols. For TCRbeta analysis, collaborators shipped samples in one of three forms: frozen whole blood, isolated PBMCs, or DNA extracted from either of those sample types. Results the study describes overall, beyond this receptor: Clinical and demographic metadata were provided uncurated, with the amount varying by source and participant.

Trimmed from V: 0 bases; trimmed from J: 1 base; junction bases lacking a gene match: 4. The germline V gene (reference sequence) sets CDR1 to SGHNT and CDR2 to YYREEE. Inclusive of the bounding cysteine and phenylalanine, the CDR3 is 15 residues long. The retained sequence is limited to the CDR3, 45 bases, with the frame set at the first base. Note on this clone: This clone's antigen is unknown. There are no base qualities to consult, and no much larger clone falls within one base.

The immunoSEQ Assay, a bias-controlled multiplex PCR, was used to amplify TCRbeta CDR3 regions from genomic DNA. The published analysis was carried out like this. The number of nucleated cells in each sample was estimated by amplification of reference gene primers within the assay. Sequence reads were collapsed and filtered to measure the absolute abundance of every unique TCRbeta CDR3 rearrangement. For each sample, productive Simpson clonality was calculated as the square root of Simpson's diversity index across productive rearrangements. What TCRdb holds here is the immuneACCESS table cut down to in-frame rearrangements. Part of the clones is not present; checked against another copy, under half of the missing clones reflect an unresolved V gene, and the others are unexplained. That table is the source of V, J and clone size, and D and trimming were worked out from the DNA. The sample has roughly 100,000 clones on record, about four fifths of them singletons. 8% to 10% of the sample is in the top ten clones.

Sequenced input: peripheral blood. This TCR came from a woman aged 65 to 85 with acute or convalescent COVID-19. The chain is encoded by TRBV5-4 joined to TRBJ2-7; TRBD2 agrees with 7 junctional bases. DNA sequence: TGTGCCAGCAGCTTGGATCCTAGCGGATCCTACGAGCAGTACTTC. It is translated as CASSLDPSGSYEQYF.